These 23 T cell receptor beta chains came from one sample sequenced in a study of T cell responses to AZD1222 COVID-19 vaccine. Sequenced by immunoSEQ multiplex PCR; TCRdb stores in-frame clones only, minus some. The sample includes some 130,000 clones, approximately 90% seen only once; the top ten take around 7%. The material was peripheral blood, obtained on day 0 of AZD1222 vaccination. The receptors were gathered from an adult in good health.

V gene TRBV18 combines with J gene TRBJ1-6; D ambiguous. CDR1 is KGHSH and CDR2 is LQKENI in the germline V gene. CDR3 length equals 15 residues. The ends were cut back, 3 bases at V and 6 bases at J, with 12 bases in the middle. CDR3 sequence (DNA): TGTGCCAGCTCACCTTCGCCGGGTACTAATTCACCCCTCCACTTT. This gives the protein CASSPSPGTNSPLHF.

The CDR3: CASFQDTEAFF. CDR3 DNA sequence: TGTGCCAGCTTCCAGGACACTGAAGCTTTCTTT. The chain joins TRBV6-5 to TRBJ1-1; no firm D call. The ends were cut back, 8 bases at V and 3 bases at J, with 7 bases in the middle. The CDR3 has 11 amino acids. Germline CDR1 is MNHEY and CDR2 is SVGAGI.

The V gene is TRBV24-1, the J gene TRBJ1-1; D gene uncertain. The CDR3 has 10 residues. CDR1 and CDR2 from the germline V gene are KGHDR and SFDVKD. V was clipped by 9 bases and J by 5 bases, with 6 bases between them. The CDR3 loop is CATGGTEAFF. The CDR3 DNA follows: TGTGCCACCGGTGGGACTGAAGCTTTCTTT.

The chain uses TRBV12-3 or TRBV12-4 and TRBJ2-2; D may be TRBD2 (5 bases). The CDR3 totals 13 residues. Trimming shortened V by 2 bases and J by 5 bases, and 6 bases separated the two germline ends. CDR3 region: CASSLRETGELFF. The CDR3 bases are TGTGCCAGCAGTTTAAGGGAGACCGGGGAGCTGTTTTTT.

The chain carries TRBV6-5 and TRBJ2-3; TRBD1 matches at 7 bases. The CDR3 consists of 13 residues. With 6 bases clipped from V and 7 bases from J, the junction kept 7 bases outside the gene matches. In germline, CDR1 is MNHEY, CDR2 SVGAGI. The CDR3: CASSGQAHHTQYF. The CDR3 nucleotides read TGTGCCAGCAGCGGACAGGCCCACCATACGCAGTATTTT.

The chain uses TRBV2 and TRBJ1-5; TRBD1 is a possible D gene (5 bases). The CDR3 loop spans 15 amino acids. V was cut by 6 bases and J by 4 bases, with 16 bases left in between. Germline CDR1 and CDR2: SNHLY and FYNNEI. The CDR3 sequence is CASRPGTERNQPQHF. CDR3 DNA sequence: TGTGCCAGCAGGCCGGGGACGGAAAGAAATCAGCCCCAGCATTTT.

This sequence joins TRBV6-2 or TRBV6-3 and TRBJ2-7; D is uncertain. Germline CDR1 reads MNHEY; CDR2 reads SVGEGT. The CDR3 runs to 12 residues. V gave up 3 bases and J gave up 3 bases, with 6 bases separating them. The chain's CDR3 is CASSYLRYEQYF. DNA for the CDR3: TGTGCCAGCAGTTATCTGCGCTACGAGCAGTACTTC.

The chain recombines TRBV4-2 with TRBJ1-3; TRBD1 might be the D (6 bases). Germline CDR1 is LGHNA and CDR2 is YNFKEQ. V was trimmed by 3 bases and J by 0 bases, leaving 18 bases between them. The length of the CDR3 is 18 residues. As DNA, the CDR3 is TGTGCCAGCAGCCAGATCCGGGACATGCTACTCTCTGGAAACACCATATATTTT. It codes for CASSQIRDMLLSGNTIYF.

The CDR3 here is CATKETRISEKLFF. The DNA for the CDR3 is TGTGCCACCAAAGAGACACGTATATCTGAAAAACTGTTTTTT. This chain links TRBV10-3 with TRBJ1-4; D is unclear. CDR1 ENHRY and CDR2 SYGVKD come from the germline V gene. Trimming took off 10 bases at V and 7 bases at J, with 19 bases between the two ends. This CDR3 has 14 residues.

The chain carries TRBV4-3 and TRBJ1-2, with unresolved D. CDR3 length equals 15 residues. CDR1 and CDR2 (germline): LGHNA, YSLEER. Trimming shortened V by 0 bases and J by 7 bases, and 15 bases separated the two germline ends. CDR3: CASSQDTQLGGGYTF. The CDR3 nucleotides are TGCGCCAGCAGCCAAGATACCCAGCTAGGAGGTGGCTACACCTTC.

The chain employs TRBV15 and TRBJ1-2; D ambiguous. The CDR3 is 17 residues long. Trimming took 1 base from V and 3 from J, leaving 18 bases between them. Looked up from germline, CDR1 is LNHNV and CDR2 is YYDKDF (reference sequence). The CDR3 spells CATSRASLAGAYYGYTF. In DNA form, the CDR3 reads TGTGCCACCAGCAGAGCGTCCTTGGCAGGCGCCTACTATGGCTACACCTTC.

CDR3 in amino acids: CASSLGTVSYEQYF. The CDR3 DNA reads TGCGCCAGCAGCCTAGGGACAGTCTCCTACGAGCAGTACTTC. This chain connects TRBV10-2 to TRBJ2-7; the match to TRBD1 covers 7 bases. Germline values: CDR1 WSHSY, CDR2 SAAADI. This CDR3 comprises 14 residues. After removal of 6 bases from V and 0 bases from J, the junction contained 5 bases not matched to a gene.

J is TRBJ2-2 and V is TRBV5-8; 8 bases line up with TRBD2. CDR3 length equals 16 residues. Germline V gene lookup returns CDR1 SGHTS and CDR2 YDEGEE. With V trimmed by 2 bases and J by 5 bases, 8 bases remained unmatched. The CDR3 nucleotides are TGTGCCAGCAGCTTCCCGCGGGGGGCCCGGACCGGGGAGCTGTTTTTT. It encodes CASSFPRGARTGELFF.

The V call is TRBV6-5, the J call TRBJ2-7; D possibly uses TRBD1 or TRBD2 (5 bases each). Trimming removed 6 bases at V and 2 bases at J, with 11 bases between. Germline lookup yields CDR1 MNHEY and CDR2 SVGAGI. The CDR3 runs to 13 residues. The CDR3 is CASSQGTTYEQYF. The CDR3 nucleotides are TGTGCCAGCAGCCAAGGGACGACCTACGAGCAGTACTTC.

This chain links TRBV4-3 with TRBJ2-5; TRBD2 matches 9 bases. The CDR3 runs 18 residues. V was clipped by 3 bases and J by 5 bases; unmatched bases: 16. Per germline, CDR1 LGHNA and CDR2 YSLEER. The CDR3, as DNA: TGCGCCAGCAGCCAGGGGTACGGAGCGGGGGGCCTCGGGGAGACCCAGTACTTC. Translated, it gives CASSQGYGAGGLGETQYF.

This sequence joins TRBV24-1 and TRBJ1-1, with 7 bases lining up with TRBD1. Per germline, CDR1 KGHDR and CDR2 SFDVKD. This CDR3 is 15 amino acids long. Unmatched junction bases numbered 8, after V lost 4 bases and J lost 4 bases. CDR3 nucleotide sequence: TGTGCCACCAGTGACCGACAGGGCTGGGCCACTGAAGCTTTCTTT. This translates into CATSDRQGWATEAFF.

This clone was seen a handful of times. The rearrangement uses TRBV5-6 and TRBJ1-6; D unclear. From germline, CDR1 is SGHDT and CDR2 YYEEEE. The ends were cut back, 2 bases at V and 4 bases at J, with 22 bases in the middle. This CDR3 comprises 19 residues. The CDR3 loop is CASSFATYGGVGYNSPLHF. The CDR3 DNA sequence: TGTGCCAGCAGCTTCGCCACCTACGGAGGAGTGGGGTATAATTCACCCCTCCACTTT.

The chain employs TRBV6-2 or TRBV6-3 and TRBJ2-1, with 11 bases that match TRBD2. Per germline, CDR1 MNHEY and CDR2 SVGEGT. This CDR3 comprises 16 residues. The V and J ends lost 5 bases and 10 bases, in that order; junction bases with no gene match: 13. The CDR3 here is CASSTLLAGGRWEQFF. The DNA for the CDR3 is TGTGCCAGCAGTACCTTGCTAGCGGGGGGCCGGTGGGAGCAGTTCTTC.

CDR3 sequence: CASSLLLSEVNEKLFF. The CDR3 nucleotides read TGTGCCAGCAGCCTCCTCCTTTCGGAGGTTAATGAAAAACTGTTTTTT. The J gene is TRBJ1-4, the V gene TRBV7-2; D remains ambiguous. The CDR3 has 16 amino acids. V was cut by 5 bases and J by 4 bases, with 17 bases left in between. Germline V CDR1 and CDR2: SGHTA, FQGNSA.

The rearrangement uses TRBV15 and TRBJ2-2, with 7 bases aligning to TRBD1. The CDR3 has 15 amino acids. V lost 2 bases and J lost 6; bases outside the gene matches: 6. Germline loops: CDR1 LNHNV, CDR2 YYDKDF (reference sequence). The CDR3 loop is CATSRLTGRAGELFF. The CDR3, as DNA: TGTGCCACCAGCAGATTGACAGGGAGAGCCGGGGAGCTGTTTTTT.

The chain combines TRBV28 with TRBJ1-4; D remains unclear. The CDR3 runs 12 residues. Trimming shortened V by 3 bases and J by 7 bases, and 6 bases separated the two germline ends. Looked up from germline, CDR1 is MDHEN and CDR2 is SYDVKM. For the CDR3, the DNA is TGTGCCAGCAGTTTTTCGAGTGAAAAACTGTTTTTT. Translation: CASSFSSEKLFF.

The CDR3 region is CALVQGGYTF. The CDR3 DNA reads TGTGCCCTGGTCCAGGGAGGCTACACCTTC. The chain has TRBV30 and TRBJ1-2; possibly TRBD1 for D (5 bases). V lost 8 bases to trimming and J lost 8 bases, with 12 bases between them. CDR1 GTSNPN and CDR2 SVGIG come from the germline V gene (reference sequence). The CDR3 sequence is 10 residues long.

This clone was observed once. This sequence joins TRBV11-2 and TRBJ2-3; 7 bases are a match to TRBD2. The CDR3 runs to 16 residues. From germline, CDR1 is SGHAT and CDR2 FQNNGV. After removal of 0 bases from V and 2 bases from J, the junction contained 5 bases not matched to a gene. CDR3 protein: CASSLDQAGVTDTQYF. DNA of the CDR3: TGTGCCAGCAGCTTAGATCAGGCGGGGGTCACAGATACGCAGTATTTT.